Detailed here is one TCR beta chain. Its target is unknown. This specimen belongs to a study of T cell responses to AZD1222 COVID-19 vaccine. The study's findings and limits: Just a handful of AZD1222 recipients tested seropositive at baseline. The breadth and depth of Spike-specific TCRs increased once two AZD1222 doses had been given.

The CDR3 has 14 residues. Germline CDR1 is LGHNA and CDR2 is YSLEER. J lost 7 bases, V lost 0 bases, and 3 bases had no gene match. Sequencing used immunoSEQ multiplex PCR; TCRdb keeps in-frame clones, though not all of them. The sample lists approximately 100,000 clones, 75% to 90% seen once, with roughly 4.7% in the top ten. The receptor comes from an adult who received the AZD1222 COVID-19 vaccine. The sequencing here drew on peripheral blood, taken 28 days after the second AZD1222 dose. The V and J genes are TRBV4-3 and TRBJ1-2, with 9 bases fitting TRBD1. The CDR3 coding sequence is TGCGCCAGCAGCCAAGATCGGACAGGGGTTGGCTACACCTTC. This codes for CASSQDRTGVGYTF.